This T cell receptor beta chain came from a study of metastatic and nonmetastatic thyroid tumors. Study at large: Across blood and tumor or nodule tissue, repertoires from malignant and benign thyroid patients were compared with one another. Whole-study findings and limits: The study reportedly found significantly higher TCR beta diversity in malignant thyroid tumors than benign nodules, in blood and tumor.

V shed 2 bases and J shed 3 bases, with 16 bases lying between them. The CDR3 consists of 16 residues. From germline, CDR1 is SGHAT and CDR2 FQDESV (reference sequence). This clone was seen many times. The antigen remains unidentified. No patient received treatment before thyroid surgery. How the authors handled the data: The distant-metastasis classifier for papillary thyroid cancer was built from CDR3 differences across clinicopathological groups. TCRdb called clones again from the PCR reads with MiXCR. TCRdb, not the authors, supplied the V and J calls. The data show about 20,000 clones, about a quarter seen once.

The origin of this receptor is a female donor with papillary thyroid cancer or a benign thyroid nodule (not recorded which). Some clones in this sample may be carry-over from other donors' samples. V and J are TRBV11-1 and TRBJ1-1; D is possibly TRBD1 (6 bases). Input material: tumor tissue. CDR3 amino acids: CASSLRWGAQDTEAFF. The CDR3 DNA reads TGTGCCAGCAGCTTAAGGTGGGGGGCGCAGGACACTGAAGCTTTCTTT.